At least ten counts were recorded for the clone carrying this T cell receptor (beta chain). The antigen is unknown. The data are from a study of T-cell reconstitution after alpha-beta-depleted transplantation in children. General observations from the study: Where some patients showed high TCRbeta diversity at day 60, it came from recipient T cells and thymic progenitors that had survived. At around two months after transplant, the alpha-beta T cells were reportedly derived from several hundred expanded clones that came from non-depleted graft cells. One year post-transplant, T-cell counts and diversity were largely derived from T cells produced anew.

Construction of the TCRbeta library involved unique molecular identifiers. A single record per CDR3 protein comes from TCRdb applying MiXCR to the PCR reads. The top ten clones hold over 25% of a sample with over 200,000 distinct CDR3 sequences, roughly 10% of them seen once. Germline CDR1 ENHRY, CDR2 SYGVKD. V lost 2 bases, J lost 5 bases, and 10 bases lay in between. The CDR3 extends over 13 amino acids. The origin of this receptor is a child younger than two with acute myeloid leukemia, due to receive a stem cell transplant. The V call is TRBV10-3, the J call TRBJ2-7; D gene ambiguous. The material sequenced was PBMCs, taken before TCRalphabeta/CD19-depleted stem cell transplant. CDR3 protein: CAISERQTDEQYF. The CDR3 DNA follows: TGTGCCATCAGTGAGAGGCAGACGGACGAGCAGTACTTC.